This T cell receptor beta chain comes out of a study of identical twins. Germline CDR1 is DFQATT and CDR2 is SNEGSKA (reference sequence). The CDR3 has 18 residues. About this clonotype: Germline and junction disagree at one end, which may indicate a read error.

TCRdb reprocessed the 5' RACE reads via MiXCR and lists one record per CDR3 protein. The sample lists about 530,000 distinct CDR3 sequences; about 15% were seen once. These data were also filed under a second study, of yellow fever vaccine responses in identical twins.

The TCR originated in a woman under 30 in good health. V is TRBV20-1 and J is TRBJ1-4, with D possibly being TRBD1 (6 bases). Specimen: CD4+ T cells sorted from blood. This chain's CDR3 is CNASDPGHTAGGNEKLFF. Written as DNA, the CDR3 is TGCAATGCTAGCGACCCGGGACACACCGCGGGAGGTAATGAAAAACTGTTTTTT.